A selection of T cell receptor beta chains follows, all from one sample in a study of shared clonotypes between healthy human individuals. The assay was immunoSEQ multiplex PCR, and TCRdb's table has in-frame clones only and misses some. The table lists about 1.1 million clones, 77% of them singletons. Sequencing used memory CD4+ T cells from PBMCs. The source of these receptors is a man between 18 and 29 years old in good health. Some clones in this sample may be carry-over from other donors' samples. CDR3s include the opening cysteine and the closing phenylalanine or tryptophan. D genes are given only for firm matches. The listing skips clone size in some rows; elsewhere it reads once, few, many or a size class.

clone_size,v_call,d_call,j_call,cdr3_aa,cdr3_nt
.,TRBV2,.,TRBJ2-5,CASSGGRQETQYF,TGTGCCAGCAGTGGTGGCAGGCAAGAGACCCAGTACTTC
.,TRBV27,TRBD1,TRBJ1-2,CASRAQGAGGYTF,TGTGCCAGCAGAGCACAGGGGGCGGGGGGCTACACCTTC
once,TRBV6-6,.,TRBJ2-1,CASRDGEYNEQFF,TGTGCCAGCAGGGACGGGGAATACAATGAGCAGTTCTTC
once,TRBV28,.,TRBJ2-1,CASSLPGANYNEQFF,TGTGCCAGCAGTTTACCGGGGGCGAACTACAATGAGCAGTTCTTC
.,TRBV21-1,.,TRBJ2-5,CASSKKQYRGKETQYF,TGTGCCAGCAGCAAAAAGCAGTACAGGGGTAAAGAGACCCAGTACTTC
.,TRBV5-6,TRBD2,TRBJ2-1,CASSLGISGSAYNEQFF,TGTGCCAGCAGCTTGGGGATAAGCGGGAGTGCGTACAATGAGCAGTTCTTC
few,TRBV7-9,.,TRBJ2-5,CASTRLETQYF,TGTGCCAGCACCCGATTGGAGACCCAGTACTTC
.,TRBV5-6,.,TRBJ2-6,CASSSVTPGANVLTF,TGTGCCAGCAGCTCCGTAACTCCTGGGGCCAACGTCCTGACTTTC
.,TRBV28,.,TRBJ2-3,CASRIGGGRDTQYF,TGTGCCAGCAGAATAGGGGGGGGAAGAGATACGCAGTATTTT
.,TRBV2,.,TRBJ2-7,CASSQMGGSYEQYF,TGTGCCAGCAGTCAGATGGGGGGCTCCTACGAGCAGTACTTC
.,TRBV11-1,.,TRBJ2-7,CASSPIDSLFHEQYF,TGTGCCAGCAGCCCCATCGACAGTCTGTTCCACGAGCAGTACTTC
few,TRBV6-1,.,TRBJ2-7,CASSLRRGYEQYF,TGTGCCAGCAGCCTTAGGCGGGGATACGAGCAGTACTTC
.,TRBV5-8,.,TRBJ2-5,CASSKLDRTQETQYF,TGTGCCAGCAGCAAACTGGACAGAACCCAAGAGACCCAGTACTTC
.,TRBV7-9,.,TRBJ2-5,CASSKSGTPWETQYF,TGTGCCAGCAGCAAATCCGGGACACCCTGGGAGACCCAGTACTTC
.,TRBV4-3,TRBD2,TRBJ2-3,CASSARLAGADTQYF,TGCGCCAGCAGCGCCCGACTAGCGGGAGCAGATACGCAGTATTTT
.,TRBV20-1,.,TRBJ2-7,CSARPNYEQYF,TGCAGTGCTAGGCCCAACTACGAGCAGTACTTC
.,TRBV27,.,TRBJ2-7,CASSLAGYAYEQYF,TGTGCCAGCAGCTTGGCGGGGTATGCCTACGAGCAGTACTTC
.,TRBV28,TRBD2,TRBJ2-2,CASTVREARELFF,TGTGCCAGCACCGTGCGGGAGGCCCGGGAGCTGTTTTTT
few,TRBV13,.,TRBJ2-5,CASSLPLLVLGEYF,TGTGCCAGCAGCTTACCCCTACTAGTTTTAGGTGAGTACTTC
.,TRBV11-2,TRBD1,TRBJ1-2,CASSLGAAGGGYTF,TGTGCCAGCAGCTTAGGGGCGGCAGGGGGAGGCTACACCTTC
.,TRBV11-2,.,TRBJ2-3,CASSLFLRAPMGTDTQYF,TGTGCCAGCAGCTTATTTTTACGGGCCCCCATGGGCACAGATACGCAGTATTTT
.,TRBV28,.,TRBJ1-5,CASSRQVNQPQHF,TGTGCCAGCAGTCGACAAGTCAATCAGCCCCAGCATTTT
few,TRBV5-1,.,TRBJ1-2,CASSLTSGAVGYTF,TGCGCCAGCAGCCTGACCTCCGGGGCCGTCGGCTACACCTTC
.,TRBV28,TRBD2,TRBJ2-3,CASSFPGTSGATDTQYF,TGTGCCAGCAGTTTTCCCGGGACTAGCGGGGCCACAGATACGCAGTATTTT
many,TRBV5-6,.,TRBJ1-2,CASSRRLTGNYGYTF,TGTGCCAGCAGCCGGAGACTCACGGGGAATTATGGCTACACCTTC
many,TRBV28,TRBD1,TRBJ1-4,CASSFGQAINEKLFF,TGTGCCAGCAGTTTCGGACAGGCGATAAATGAAAAACTGTTTTTT
.,TRBV19,.,TRBJ1-1,CASSWGGIGKTEAFF,TGTGCCAGTAGTTGGGGGGGGATAGGAAAAACTGAAGCTTTCTTT
.,TRBV29-1,TRBD2,TRBJ2-3,CSGQLAGGPPQYF,TGCAGCGGACAACTAGCGGGAGGGCCCCCGCAGTATTTT
.,TRBV30,.,TRBJ2-7,CAWSTYGLQYF,TGTGCCTGGAGTACCTACGGGTTGCAGTACTTC
.,TRBV5-6,.,TRBJ1-5,CASSSAQPQHF,TGTGCCAGCAGCTCCGCTCAGCCCCAGCATTTT
.,TRBV6-5,TRBD1,TRBJ1-2,CASSGQAYGYTF,TGTGCCAGTTCTGGACAGGCCTATGGCTACACCTTC
.,TRBV29-1,TRBD1,TRBJ1-5,CSYTGTGIDQPQHF,TGCAGCTATACCGGGACAGGGATAGATCAGCCCCAGCATTTT
.,TRBV5-1,TRBD2,TRBJ2-7,CASSLTSGRAYEQYF,TGCGCCAGCAGCTTGACTAGCGGGAGGGCCTACGAGCAGTACTTC
few,TRBV7-9,.,TRBJ1-1,CASSTWTDSTEAFF,TGTGCCAGCAGCACCTGGACAGACTCCACTGAAGCTTTCTTT
.,TRBV11-2,.,TRBJ2-7,CASSLDSGGYSYEQYF,TGTGCCAGCAGCTTAGATTCCGGGGGCTACTCCTACGAGCAGTACTTC
.,TRBV13,TRBD2,TRBJ2-1,CASSYIAGGVNEQFF,TGTGCCAGCAGCTATATAGCGGGAGGGGTTAATGAGCAGTTCTTC
few,TRBV25-1,.,TRBJ1-5,CASSEGHSNQPQHF,TGTGCCAGCAGTGAAGGCCATAGCAATCAGCCCCAGCATTTT
.,TRBV7-2,TRBD2,TRBJ2-3,CASSRATSGGRDTQYF,TGTGCCAGCAGCCGCGCCACTAGCGGAGGCAGGGATACGCAGTATTTT
.,TRBV15,.,TRBJ2-1,CATSRGYNEQFF,TGTGCCACCAGCAGGGGCTACAATGAGCAGTTCTTC